This T cell receptor (beta chain) appears in the sequencing data of a study of T cell repertoires in cytomegalovirus infection. For the study at large: Matching HLA type and CMV infection were both indicated by public TCR beta signatures. Study results and limitations: It was HLA-C-restricted CMV-specific TCR beta clonotypes that dominated the response ex vivo. Summed frequency of public TCR beta families distinguished CMV carriers with the relevant HLA.

TCRdb ran MiXCR on the reads and lists one entry per CDR3 protein. The sample lists some 250,000 distinct CDR3 sequences; around 8.7% were seen once. Details on this clonotype: Antigen: not known.

Sequencing was done on a sample of PBMCs. This clonotype was obtained from a human donor in good health (CMV status not recorded). Some clones in this sample may be carry-over from other donors' samples.

The CDR3 DNA sequence: TGTGCCAGCAGCCAAGGGGGCGGGCGGCCGAACACTGAAGCTTTCTTT. Residues: CASSQGGGRPNTEAFF. This rearrangement joins TRBV11-2 to TRBJ1-1; 7 nucleotides match TRBD1. CDR1 is SGHAT, CDR2 FQNNGV, per germline. The CDR3 is 16 amino acids. Trimming cost V 5 bases and J 1 base; bases outside gene matches: 10. Using reference TRBV11-2 and TRBJ1-1 for the parts outside the CDR3, the full variable domain is EAGVAQSPRYKIIEKRQSVAFWCNPISGHATLYWYQQILGQGPKLLIQFQNNGVVDDSQLPKDRFSAERLKGVDSTLKIQPAKLEDSAVYLCASSQGGGRPNTEAFFGQGTRLTVV.